This T cell receptor beta chain was obtained from a study of blood T cell repertoires in COVID-19. At the level of the study: Both acute and convalescent COVID-19 samples were obtained from the United States, Italy and Spain. PBMCs, B-cell-depleted T cells, or T cells provided the cDNA or gDNA that made up the material.

This clone was detected a few times. The CDR3 is 15 residues long. In germline, CDR1 is GTSNPN, CDR2 SVGIG (reference sequence). Trimming took 5 bases from V and 1 from J; bases not matched to a gene: 6. In the source study's methods: How many nucleated cells were present was estimated from reference gene primer amplification. Clones were sequenced by immunoSEQ multiplex PCR, and TCRdb holds only the in-frame ones, with some missing. D and trimming come from the DNA, and the V and J calls and clone size come from that table. The sample has around 81,000 clones, nearly 80% seen once. This sequence was found in a human donor in a cohort sampled during active COVID-19. The V gene is TRBV30, the J gene TRBJ2-4, with 9 bases aligning to TRBD2. Sequencing was done on a sample of peripheral blood. CDR3 bases: TGTGCCTGGTCTGGCGGGAGGGGGGCCAAAAACATTCAGTACTTC. This codes for CAWSGGRGAKNIQYF.